The clone carrying this T cell receptor (beta chain) occurred many times. CDR3 length: 14 amino acids. CDR1 is SGHTA and CDR2 is FQGTGA in the germline V gene. V lost 5 bases and J lost 1, with 10 bases in between. This sample is drawn from a study of T cell repertoires in cytomegalovirus infection. Using its own MiXCR run on the reads, TCRdb lists one record per CDR3 protein. The table shows roughly 300,000 distinct CDR3 sequences, with 9.5% occurring only once. This sequence originates from a human donor in good health (CMV status not recorded). Some clones in this sample may be carry-over from other donors' samples. The sample comprised PBMCs. The chain has TRBV7-3 and TRBJ2-3, with D unresolved. Here the CDR3 DNA reads TGTGCCAGCAGCCAGGTTTTCCGCACAGATACGCAGTATTTT. This gives the protein CASSQVFRTDTQYF.